A single sample gave rise to the 3 T cell receptor beta chains below, sequenced in a study of blood T cell repertoires in COVID-19. Sequenced by immunoSEQ multiplex PCR; TCRdb stores in-frame clones only, minus some. The sample consists of roughly 240,000 clones, 70% to 90% of them appearing once. Sequencing was carried out using peripheral blood. Every receptor here comes from a young woman who had recovered from COVID-19.

The V and J genes are TRBV5-4 and TRBJ2-1; 7 bases match TRBD2. The V gene end was trimmed by 4 bases and the J gene end by 0 bases; junction bases not matched to a gene: 19. The CDR3 totals 20 residues. The germline gives CDR1 SGHNT, CDR2 YYREEE (reference sequence). CDR3 in DNA: TGTGCCAGCAGCGGTCATCCGGGACTACGGCCAAATATCTCCTACAATGAGCAGTTCTTC. Translation gives CASSGHPGLRPNISYNEQFF.

This clone was seen just once. The chain employs TRBV3-1 (or the pseudogene TRBV3-2) and TRBJ1-6; 7 nucleotides match TRBD1. V lost 4 bases and J lost 9; bases outside the gene matches: 9. Germline V gene data show CDR1 as LGHDT and CDR2 as YNNKEL (reference sequence). CDR3 length: 15 residues. CDR3 protein: CASSPSTGSTSPLHF. The DNA for the CDR3 is TGTGCCAGCAGCCCCTCGACAGGGTCTACTTCACCCCTCCACTTT.

The sample holds many counts of this clone. This rearrangement joins TRBV19 to TRBJ1-1; possible D gene TRBD1, 6 bases. The CDR3 has 14 residues. V gave up 8 bases and J gave up 6 bases, with 19 bases separating them. Germline lookup yields CDR1 LNHDA and CDR2 SQIVND (reference sequence). The CDR3 region has the DNA TGTGCCAGTTGGGTCCGGGGGGCTGGGGCTGAAGCTTTCTTT. It encodes CASWVRGAGAEAFF.